This T cell receptor (beta chain) derives from a study of neurological immune-mediated disorders. A total of 2 million PBMCs stored at -80 degrees C provided the unsorted libraries. In this sample, this clonotype turned up many times. TCRdb redid the calling of the 5' RACE reads with MiXCR, one entry per CDR3 protein. The sample includes 72,000 or so distinct CDR3 sequences, about a sixth of them seen just once. There are 16 residues in the CDR3. Trimming took 0 bases from V and 1 from J, leaving 11 bases between them. The germline gives CDR1 LGHNA, CDR2 YSLEER. This chain uses TRBV4-3 with TRBJ2-3; D is possibly TRBD1 (6 bases). The TCR was taken from a woman aged 40 to 49 in good health. The sequencing input was PBMCs. CDR3 nucleotides: TGCGCCAGCAGCCAAGAAACAGGGTACGGCACAGATACGCAGTATTTT. It codes for CASSQETGYGTDTQYF.